This TCR beta chain appears in the sequencing data of a study of cytomegalovirus exposure and HLA in healthy donors (TCRdb year 2017). With respect to the entire study: An earlier analysis of some 600 of the donors reported around 280 Gb of sequence data and around 100 million unique TCR beta sequences obtained from approximately 180 million T cells. Around 320 gigabases of sequencing data and 80 million or so unique TCR sequences were included in an early release covering 500 to 750 HLA-typed donors. Of the roughly 400 genotyped donors, about 80% fell in the genetic ancestry cluster associated with self-reported Caucasian donors. The study was designed to test whether signatures of past pathogen exposure could be identified by cataloging public T cell receptors. The study used immunosequencing to profile the T cell repertoires of approximately 690 subjects and linked those repertoires to cytomegalovirus serostatus. A separate validation cohort of more than 100 different subjects was used in addition to the roughly 670-subject first cohort. To predict cytomegalovirus infection status, the study brought together high-throughput TCR immunosequencing, statistical association of individual TCRs with disease status, and machine learning. A later analysis re-analyzed previously published TCR beta repertoires from hundreds of donors and added high-resolution HLA genotyping to study TCR occurrence patterns. Rather than using new phenotypic data, the later analysis identified candidate immune exposures from TCR beta sequences and from how often those sequences occurred across donors. An earlier analysis of some 600 of the donors applied high-throughput TCR beta sequencing to assess whether each TCR beta V gene segment acted as functional or pseudogenic. Donor age, sex, ethnicity and CMV serostatus were compiled alongside the repertoire data. In a later genetic analysis, genome-wide SNP genotypes for about 55% of the roughly 700 donors were used, and that subset was treated as a discovery cohort. Every discovery cohort repertoire had been produced on one sequencing platform. HLA typing covered class I and class II loci at four-digit resolution. The number of typed donors differed by locus: roughly 620-630 for A, B, C, DRB1 and DQB1; 522 for DQA1; 606 for DPA1; and about 450 for DPB1. Because of strong linkage in the cohort, roughly five DR-DQ haplotypes were treated as single units for association and clustering. Across some 400 genotyped donors of the cohort, an average of approximately 200,000 unique TCR beta nucleotide sequences per donor were sequenced, and approximately 17% of those sequences were non-productive.

The cohort comprised 550 to 700 healthy bone marrow donors. Cohort members were all nominally healthy when sampled, although unrecorded immune exposures were likely present. The donor tested CMV seronegative and was one of the 352 seronegative cohort members. Every donor gave a peripheral blood sample, and the peripheral blood mononuclear cells from that sample were used for TCR beta sequencing. Genomic DNA was extracted from the blood cell samples with the Qiagen DNeasy Blood Extraction Kit. Here is what the overall study found, with its caveats: The only immune exposure information available for the cohort was CMV serostatus. A further reported finding was that TCR beta sequences accurately predicted the HLA-A and HLA-B alleles for most subjects in the first cohort. A cluster of highly shared sequence variants was judged likely to be a technical artifact of the sequencing pipeline. A later analysis found that most CMV-associated TCR beta chains appeared HLA-restricted, with HLA associations seemingly driven largely by CMV exposure. This cohort had only TCR beta chains sequenced, and the lack of alpha or paired-chain data limited which features could be detected. In a later analysis, the rate of TCR association differed among HLA loci, with DRB1 alleles having the most associated TCRs and HLA-C alleles having the fewest. Assigning TCR associations to individual alleles was difficult when HLA alleles, especially DR and DQ, strongly co-occurred. According to the authors, the approach could potentially be generalized to other disease states and immunological phenotypes. Correlated functional status among segregating V segments might reflect linkage disequilibrium, but an unknown experimental factor could not be ruled out. Several of the top co-occurrence clusters appeared to be linked to parvovirus B19, influenza, CMV and Epstein-Barr virus, according to a later analysis. Broadly in line with IMGT annotations, most TCR beta V segments showed up in productive rearrangements about 87% or about 30% of the time in an earlier analysis of several hundred of the donors. Because HLA typing was unavailable for some donors at each locus, only the typed subset was used in association tests. V-gene and J-gene trimming of TCR beta chains was associated with a missense DCLRE1C variant in a later genetic analysis, and the association was replicated in an independent cohort. A later analysis associated 16,951 TCR beta sequences with specific HLA alleles at a false discovery rate of 0.05. Cytomegalovirus status was reported to be diagnosed by the classifier with high specificity and sensitivity in both the original and validation cohorts. While some public TCRs were present in many individuals, most TCR sequences turned up only very rarely across donors. In a later analysis, HLA-associated TCR beta chains showed more clonal expansion and lower generation probabilities than non-associated chains that were equally common. The earlier analysis of 587 of the donors excluded some 16 rarely observed V segments, including chromosome 9 orphons, because counts were too low. In the study, 164 TCR beta chains were listed as associated with cytomegalovirus. Presence/absence analyses assumed roughly uniform sequencing depth across donors, an assumption that may not hold. According to a later genetic analysis, donors in an Asian-associated ancestry cluster had fewer N-insertions in productive TCRs than the approximately 690-donor mean. A few of the identified cytomegalovirus-associated TCR beta chains were confirmed in vitro to be specific for cytomegalovirus antigens.

Library preparation used the immunoSEQ multiplex PCR assay. For the multiplex PCR, a mixture combining 60 forward primers for TCR Vbeta segments and 13 reverse primers for TCR Jbeta segments was used. Amplification of the CDR3 region of rearranged TCR beta genes was performed with a multiplex PCR assay on genomic DNA. The amplified TCR beta libraries were sequenced on the Illumina HiSeq System as 87-base-pair reads. From the authors' description of their analysis: In a later analysis, tens of millions of unique TCR beta chains were counted across the 500 to 850 repertoires, and around 10 million of these chains were shared by at least two donors. Raw reads were error-corrected and collapsed into unique sequences with a nearest-neighbor algorithm that merged closely related sequences to remove PCR and sequencing errors. CDR3 sequences were aligned to IMGT reference sequences to assign V, D and J gene segments. For a sequence to be retained, at least a six-nucleotide match to both a V gene segment and a J gene segment was required. Rearrangements were classified as productive when the CDR3 lacked stop codons and remained in frame with V and J, and all other rearrangements were classified as non-productive. Following IMGT convention, CDR3 was defined as the stretch from the second conserved V-encoded cysteine up to the conserved J-encoded phenylalanine. The earlier analysis of fewer than 700 of the donors excluded sequences that lacked an unambiguous match to a single V gene segment. In an earlier analysis of a few hundred of the donors, V segments were called functional above 56.7% productive rearrangements and were called segregating when the between-donor standard deviation exceeded 5%. A statistical classification framework was built for diagnosing cytomegalovirus status from the catalog of TCR beta chain sequences. V and J gene assignment, in a later analysis, came from comparing TCR nucleotide sequences with IMGT/GENE-DB human TR gene sequences. A later analysis assigned CDR3 sequences and most-parsimonious VDJ recombination scenarios with the TCRdist pipeline. In a later analysis, every TCR beta chain was defined by the combination of its CDR3 amino acid sequence and its V-gene family, and reads without a unique V-gene family were dropped. To address suspected cross-contamination and a sequencing artifact, a later analysis removed 550 to 750 highly shared, low-generation-probability nucleotide sequences. A later analysis calculated a clonal expansion index for each public chain from normalized within-repertoire ranks of inferred template counts. A later analysis computed generation probabilities with a VDJ recombination model fitted to out-of-frame rearrangements, and checked the results against IGoR. In a later analysis, hypergeometric tests were used to score TCR-TCR, TCR-HLA and TCR-CMV co-occurrence, with a repertoire-size bias correction applied to TCR pairs. A later analysis estimated false discovery rates by permuting HLA or CMV assignments 20 times. In a later analysis, co-occurring TCRs were grouped using DBSCAN, and TCRdist sequence similarity was added for clustering within HLA-allele-positive subsets. Co-occurrence clustering excluded repertoires with fewer than 30,000 or more than 120,000 public chains, plus five with anomalous nucleotide sharing. TCRdb mirrors the immuneACCESS table, restricted to in-frame sequences. Some clones are absent from its copies; in checked studies, under half trace to an unresolved V gene, and the reason for the others is unknown. V and J calls and clone size are those listed in that table; D and trimming were worked out from the DNA. A total of about 120,000 clones appear in this sample, roughly 9.9% of them only once. The top ten clones comprise over 2.5% of the sample.

This clone was detected a few times. No cognate antigen has been identified for it. No much larger clone exists at a distance of one base, and base qualities are not known. The TCR originated in a man aged 25 to 40 in good health and CMV-seronegative. Material for sequencing was PBMCs.

The CDR3 is CASGPRGTNEKLFF. The nucleotide sequence is TGCGCCAGCGGACCCAGGGGGACTAATGAAAAACTGTTTTTT. The rearranged chain carries TRBV5-1 and TRBJ1-4; the central 7 bases match TRBD1. Relative to germline, V is missing 7 bases and J is missing 2 bases, with 5 bases of the junction outside any gene match. Measured from the cysteine to the phenylalanine, the CDR3 is 14 residues long. Solely the CDR3 DNA is kept, with 42 bases framed from the first base. The germline V gene encodes CDR1 SGHRS and CDR2 YFSETQ. The full variable domain, completed from the reference TRBV5-1 and TRBJ1-4 proteins outside the CDR3, reads KAGVTQTPRYLIKTRGQQVTLSCSPISGHRSVSWYQQTPGQGLQFLFEYFSETQRNKGNFPGRFSGRQFSNSRSEMNVSTLELGDSALYLCASGPRGTNEKLFFGSGTQLSVL.